Sequencing of this T cell receptor beta chain was carried out in a study of T cell responses to AZD1222 COVID-19 vaccine. Study results and limitations: Spike-specific TCR breadth and depth went up after people got two AZD1222 doses. Reports say nearly half of spike-specific TCRs go after unmutated variant regions.

Regarding this clone: Its specificity is unknown.

Produced via immunoSEQ multiplex PCR; TCRdb's table is partial and in-frame only. The table lists tens of thousands of clones, 90% of them singletons. Sample: peripheral blood, taken on day 0 of AZD1222 vaccination. The receptor's source is an adult in good health.

DNA of the CDR3: TGTGCCAGCAGTCTTGACAGGGACAATCAGCCCCAGCATTTT. Translating gives CASSLDRDNQPQHF. The chain couples TRBV28 to TRBJ1-5; 7 bases line up with TRBD1. CDR1 MDHEN and CDR2 SYDVKM come from the germline V gene. V was pared by 5 bases and J by 3 bases, with 4 bases of the junction left unmatched. CDR3 size: 14 residues.